The following is a T cell receptor (beta chain) sequence with its context. The data are from a study of blood T cell repertoires in COVID-19. The CDR3 runs 12 residues. Germline lookup yields CDR1 SNHLY and CDR2 FYNNEI. V gave up 0 bases and J gave up 3 bases, with 2 bases separating them. Assay: immunoSEQ multiplex PCR; the TCRdb copy retains only in-frame clones and omits some. The table includes hundreds of thousands of clones, almost 90% detected once. Specimen: PBMCs or T cells enriched from blood (not recorded which). The clonotype originates from a woman under 30 with acute COVID-19. This chain links TRBV2 with TRBJ2-5; unclear D gene. CDR3 sequence (DNA): TGTGCCAGCAGTGAAGCCGAAGAGACCCAGTACTTC. Its protein product is CASSEAEETQYF.